What follows are 15 T cell receptor beta chains derived from one specimen sequenced in a study of shared clonotypes between healthy human individuals. Using immunoSEQ multiplex PCR, the repertoire was profiled, and TCRdb retains in-frame clones only, with some absent. The data show over a million clones, around 78% seen once. Specimen: memory CD4+ T cells from PBMCs. Subset reported: CD45RA-negative fraction. Every receptor here comes from a man aged 18 to 35 in good health. Some clones in this sample may be carry-over from other donors' samples.

The chain employs TRBV9 and TRBJ2-3; TRBD2 matches 10 bases. V dropped 4 bases and J dropped 4; count of bases not matched to a gene: 3. The CDR3 contains 14 residues. CDR1 is SGDLS and CDR2 is YYNGEE in the germline V gene. The CDR3 region has the DNA TGTGCCAGCAGCCCCGGACTAGCGGCAGATACGCAGTATTTT. The encoded protein is CASSPGLAADTQYF.

This chain links TRBV4-1 with TRBJ2-5, with 7 bases lining up with TRBD2. The length of the CDR3 is 15 residues. CDR1 and CDR2 from the germline V gene are MGHRA and YSYEKL. V shed 6 bases, J shed 5 bases, and the junction held 12 bases outside the gene matches. The CDR3 loop reads CASSSSGITMETQYF. As DNA, the CDR3 is TGCGCCAGCAGTTCAAGCGGGATTACTATGGAGACCCAGTACTTC.

CDR3 in amino acids: CASSFLAGGYNEQFF. As DNA, the CDR3 is TGTGCCAGCAGCTTTCTAGCGGGAGGGTACAATGAGCAGTTCTTC. The chain has TRBV11-2 and TRBJ2-1; TRBD2 aligns across 12 bases. The CDR3 is 15 amino acids. Germline CDR1 is SGHAT and CDR2 is FQNNGV. Trimming at V came to 3 bases and at J to 4 bases, leaving 1 base not matched to a gene.

This clone has just a few counts. Other nucleotide sequences in the sample specify the same CDR3. The CDR3 here is CASSPQGWNTEAFF. DNA for the CDR3: TGTGCCAGCAGCCCACAGGGATGGAACACTGAAGCTTTCTTT. This chain links TRBV7-9 with TRBJ1-1; TRBD1 is a possible D gene (6 bases). The CDR3 consists of 14 residues. Germline V gene sequence: CDR1 SEHNR, CDR2 FQNEAQ (reference sequence). V was trimmed by 5 bases and J by 1 base, leaving 11 bases between them.

The chain recombines TRBV5-1 with TRBJ2-7, with TRBD1 matching 8 bases. The germline CDR1 and CDR2 sequences are SGHRS and YFSETQ. V gave up 6 bases and J gave up 2 bases; unmatched junction bases: 4. This CDR3 region has 13 residues. Here the CDR3 DNA reads TGCGCCAGCACCAGGACAGGGACCTACGAGCAGTACTTC. This encodes CASTRTGTYEQYF.

Turning to this clone: Other DNA sequences within the sample encode an identical CDR3. The genes are TRBV20-1 and TRBJ2-7; 7 nucleotides align to TRBD2. V lost 6 bases, J lost 2 bases, and 1 base stayed unmatched. The CDR3 has 11 amino acids. Germline values: CDR1 DFQATT, CDR2 SNEGSKA (reference sequence). In DNA, the CDR3 is TGCAGTGCAGCGGGACCCTACGAGCAGTACTTC. Its translation: CSAAGPYEQYF.

This chain joins TRBV5-4 and TRBJ2-1; D perhaps matches TRBD2 (6 bases). Germline lookup yields CDR1 SGHNT and CDR2 YYREEE (reference sequence). The CDR3 runs to 16 residues. V lost 4 bases and J 0 bases, leaving 14 bases between the germline ends. CDR3 protein: CASSPEGRNSYNEQFF. DNA of the CDR3: TGTGCCAGCAGCCCGGAGGGCCGGAACTCCTACAATGAGCAGTTCTTC.

The rearrangement joins TRBV5-4 to TRBJ2-3; TRBD2 might be the D (6 bases). Trimming shortened V by 5 bases and J by 5 bases, and 9 bases separated the two germline ends. The germline V gene encodes CDR1 SGHNT and CDR2 YYREEE (reference sequence). The CDR3 runs 12 residues. CDR3 residues: CASSLGGDTQYF. The CDR3 DNA reads as TGTGCCAGCAGTCTGGGAGGAGATACGCAGTATTTT.

J is TRBJ2-5 and V is TRBV5-4, with D perhaps TRBD2 (5 bases). The CDR3 is made up of 15 amino acids. Germline-derived CDR1 and CDR2 are SGHNT and YYREEE (reference sequence). Trimming removed 2 bases from V and 5 bases from J, with 16 bases in between. The CDR3 sequence is CASSFRRAGMETQYF. Written as DNA, the CDR3 is TGTGCCAGCAGCTTCCGGCGAGCCGGGATGGAGACCCAGTACTTC.

The V and J genes are TRBV28 and TRBJ1-2, with D maybe TRBD1 (5 bases). The CDR3 consists of 15 residues. Trimming cost V 0 bases and J 2 bases, with 10 bases left between them. Germline loops: CDR1 MDHEN, CDR2 SYDVKM. In nucleotides, the CDR3 is TGTGCCAGCAGTTTATGGTCGGAGGGGAACTATGGCTACACCTTC. Translation gives CASSLWSEGNYGYTF.

This clone was counted many times. This chain joins TRBV7-8 and TRBJ2-5; TRBD2 agrees at 9 bases. J lost 1 base, V lost 4 bases, and 13 bases had no gene match. The CDR3 totals 18 residues. Looked up from germline, CDR1 is SGHVS and CDR2 is FQNEAQ. CDR3 in amino acids: CASSSGLASRRIQETQYF. As DNA, the CDR3 is TGTGCCAGCAGCTCTGGACTAGCGTCCCGCCGAATCCAAGAGACCCAGTACTTC.

This clone was counted only a few times. The CDR3 loop reads CASSLFTGGSSYNEQFF. Here the CDR3 DNA reads TGCGCCAGCAGCTTGTTCACCGGGGGCAGTTCCTACAATGAGCAGTTCTTC. This chain connects TRBV5-1 to TRBJ2-1; D assignment may be TRBD1 or TRBD2 (6 bases each). Germline-derived CDR1 and CDR2 are SGHRS and YFSETQ. Trimming removed 1 base at V and 1 base at J, with 15 bases between. The CDR3 has 17 amino acids.

The table lists this clone with a few counts. The chain uses TRBV10-3 and TRBJ1-1, with TRBD1 identical over 7 bases. The CDR3 sequence is 15 residues long. CDR1 is ENHRY and CDR2 is SYGVKD in the germline V gene. V lost 2 bases to trimming and J lost 1 base; unmatched junction nucleotides: 4. In DNA form, the CDR3 reads TGTGCCATCAGTGAGCTGGCAGGGGGGAACACTGAAGCTTTCTTT. Protein product: CAISELAGGNTEAFF.

This clone was picked up a small number of times. The rearrangement links TRBV6-5 to TRBJ1-5, with D maybe TRBD1 (5 bases). In germline, CDR1 is MNHEY, CDR2 SVGAGI. V was shortened by 7 bases and J by 5 bases, with 15 bases between the two germline ends. The CDR3 loop spans 14 amino acids. CDR3 in amino acids: CASTLPGDHQPQHF. CDR3 DNA sequence: TGTGCCAGCACCCTTCCTGGGGACCATCAGCCCCAGCATTTT.

The rearrangement joins TRBV2 to TRBJ2-2; no definite D call. CDR1 and CDR2 from the germline V gene are SNHLY and FYNNEI. V lost 9 bases, J lost 0 bases, and 11 bases lay in between. The CDR3 has 14 amino acids. CDR3 in amino acids: CASDANPNTGELFF. For the CDR3, the DNA is TGTGCCAGTGATGCAAATCCGAACACCGGGGAGCTGTTTTTT.